The sequence of this TCR beta chain was determined in a study of radiation and T cells in renal cell carcinoma. Study-level points and caveats: From baseline, blood top tumor clonotypes peaked at 2 weeks post-radiation.

By its share, this clone is medium-sized. Its specificity is not known. The trim removed 7 bases at V and 6 bases at J, leaving 14 bases unmatched. The CDR3 extends over 15 amino acids. The germline gives CDR1 SGHVS, CDR2 FNYEAQ. Some clones are missing from TCRdb's copy, which holds only in-frame ones; the method was immunoSEQ multiplex PCR. Of 70,000 or so clones in the sample, more than 75% were seen once. The time point was: blood 2 weeks post-SBRT. Treatment indicated: 15 Gy SBRT to primary tumor, nephrectomy 4 weeks later. The TCR originated in a man in his fifties or sixties with renal cell carcinoma. Sequences were derived from blood, sampled from a patient whose treatment included radiotherapy and nephrectomy. The V gene is TRBV7-6, the J gene TRBJ2-7; 8 bases map to TRBD2. Here the CDR3 DNA reads TGTGCCAGCACCTCTGCCCCCTCGGCGGGAGGCGAGCAGTACTTC. This translates into CASTSAPSAGGEQYF.